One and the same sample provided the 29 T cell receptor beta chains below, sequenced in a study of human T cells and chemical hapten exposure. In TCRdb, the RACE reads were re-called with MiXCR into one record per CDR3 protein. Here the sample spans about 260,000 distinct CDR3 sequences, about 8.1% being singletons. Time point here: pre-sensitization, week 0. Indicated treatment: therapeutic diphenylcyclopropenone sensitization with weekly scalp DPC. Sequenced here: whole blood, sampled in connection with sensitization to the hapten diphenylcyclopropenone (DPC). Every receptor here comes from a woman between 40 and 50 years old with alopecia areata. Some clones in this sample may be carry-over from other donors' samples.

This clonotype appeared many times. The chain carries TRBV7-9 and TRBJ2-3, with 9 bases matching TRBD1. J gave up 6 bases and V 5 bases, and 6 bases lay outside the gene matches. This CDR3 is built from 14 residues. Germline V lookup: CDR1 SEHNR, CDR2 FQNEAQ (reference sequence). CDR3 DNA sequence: TGTGCCAGCAGCCCGACAGGGGGAGCGGATACGCAGTATTTT. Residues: CASSPTGGADTQYF.

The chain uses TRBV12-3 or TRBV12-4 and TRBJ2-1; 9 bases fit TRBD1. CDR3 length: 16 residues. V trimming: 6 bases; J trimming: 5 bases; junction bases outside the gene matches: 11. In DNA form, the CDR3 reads TGTGCCAGCAGCCCGGCACCGGGACAGGGTAACAATGAGCAGTTCTTC. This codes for CASSPAPGQGNNEQFF.

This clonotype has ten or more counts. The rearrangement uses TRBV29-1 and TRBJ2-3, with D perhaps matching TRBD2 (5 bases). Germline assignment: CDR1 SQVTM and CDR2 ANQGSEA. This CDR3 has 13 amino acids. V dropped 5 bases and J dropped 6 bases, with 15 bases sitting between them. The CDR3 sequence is CSVPGTGGDTQYF. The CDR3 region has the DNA TGCAGCGTTCCCGGCACCGGAGGCGATACGCAGTATTTT.

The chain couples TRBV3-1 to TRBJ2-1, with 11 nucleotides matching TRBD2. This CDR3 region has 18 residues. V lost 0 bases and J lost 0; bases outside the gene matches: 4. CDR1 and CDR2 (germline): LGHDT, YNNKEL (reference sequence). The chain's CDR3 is CASSQERLAGSSYNEQFF. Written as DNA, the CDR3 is TGTGCCAGCAGCCAAGAAAGACTAGCGGGATCCTCCTACAATGAGCAGTTCTTC.

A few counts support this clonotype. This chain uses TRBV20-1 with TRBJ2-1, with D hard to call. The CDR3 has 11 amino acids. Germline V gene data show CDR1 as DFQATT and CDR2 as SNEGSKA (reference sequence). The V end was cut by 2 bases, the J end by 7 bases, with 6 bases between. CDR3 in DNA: TGCAGTGCTAGAACTCGTAATGAGCAGTTCTTC. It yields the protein CSARTRNEQFF.

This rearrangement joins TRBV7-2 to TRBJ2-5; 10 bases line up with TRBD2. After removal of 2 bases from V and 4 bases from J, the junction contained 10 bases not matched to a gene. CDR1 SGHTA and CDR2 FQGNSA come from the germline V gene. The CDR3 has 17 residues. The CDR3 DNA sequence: TGTGCCAGCAGCTTATCTTTAGCGGGAGGAGAACGAGAGACCCAGTACTTC. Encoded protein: CASSLSLAGGERETQYF.

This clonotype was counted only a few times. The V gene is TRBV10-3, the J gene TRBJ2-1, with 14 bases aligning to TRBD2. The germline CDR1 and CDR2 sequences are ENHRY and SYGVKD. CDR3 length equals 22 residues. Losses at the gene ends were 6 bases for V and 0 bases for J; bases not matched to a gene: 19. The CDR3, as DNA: TGTGCCATCAGACCGGGACTAGCGGGAGTCGACCCCACTTATAGCTCCTACAATGAGCAGTTCTTC. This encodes CAIRPGLAGVDPTYSSYNEQFF.

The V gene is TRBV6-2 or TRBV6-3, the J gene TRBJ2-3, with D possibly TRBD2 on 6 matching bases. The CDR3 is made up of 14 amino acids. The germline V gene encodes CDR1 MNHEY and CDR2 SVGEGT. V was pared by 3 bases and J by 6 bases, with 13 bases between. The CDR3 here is CASSYRQGLDTQYF. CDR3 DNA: TGTGCCAGCAGTTATAGGCAGGGACTGGATACGCAGTATTTT.

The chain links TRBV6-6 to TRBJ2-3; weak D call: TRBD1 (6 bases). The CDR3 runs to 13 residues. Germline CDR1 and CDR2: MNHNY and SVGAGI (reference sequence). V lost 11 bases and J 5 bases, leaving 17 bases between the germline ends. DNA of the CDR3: TGTGCCGGGGCAAATCGAGGGGGAGATACGCAGTATTTT. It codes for CAGANRGGDTQYF.

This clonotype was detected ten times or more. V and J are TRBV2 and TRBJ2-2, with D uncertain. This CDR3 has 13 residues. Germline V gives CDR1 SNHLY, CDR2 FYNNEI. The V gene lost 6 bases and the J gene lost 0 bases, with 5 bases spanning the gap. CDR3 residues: CASSWTNTGELFF. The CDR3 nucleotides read TGTGCCAGCAGCTGGACGAACACCGGGGAGCTGTTTTTT.

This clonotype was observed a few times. The CDR3 spells CASRSYRGDTGELFF. The CDR3 DNA follows: TGTGCCAGCAGAAGTTACAGGGGGGACACCGGGGAGCTGTTTTTT. This chain connects TRBV6-2 or TRBV6-3 to TRBJ2-2; 8 bases match TRBD1. Germline CDR1 and CDR2: MNHEY and SVGEGT. The CDR3 is 15 amino acids. Losses at the gene ends were 6 bases for V and 3 bases for J; bases not matched to a gene: 6.

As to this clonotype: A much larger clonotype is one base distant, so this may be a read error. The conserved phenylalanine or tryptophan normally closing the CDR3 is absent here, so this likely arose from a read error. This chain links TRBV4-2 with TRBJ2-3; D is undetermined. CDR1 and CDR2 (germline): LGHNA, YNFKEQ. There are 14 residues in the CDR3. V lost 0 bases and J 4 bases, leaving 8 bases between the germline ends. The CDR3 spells CASSQEIRSDTQYY. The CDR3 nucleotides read TGTGCCAGCAGCCAAGAAATTAGATCAGATACGCAGTATTAT.

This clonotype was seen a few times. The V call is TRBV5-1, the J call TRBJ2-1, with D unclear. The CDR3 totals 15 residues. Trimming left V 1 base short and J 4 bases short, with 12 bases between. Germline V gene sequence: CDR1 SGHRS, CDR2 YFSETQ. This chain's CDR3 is CASSLSSSPYNEQFF. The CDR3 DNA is TGCGCCAGCAGCTTGTCCTCTAGTCCGTACAATGAGCAGTTCTTC.

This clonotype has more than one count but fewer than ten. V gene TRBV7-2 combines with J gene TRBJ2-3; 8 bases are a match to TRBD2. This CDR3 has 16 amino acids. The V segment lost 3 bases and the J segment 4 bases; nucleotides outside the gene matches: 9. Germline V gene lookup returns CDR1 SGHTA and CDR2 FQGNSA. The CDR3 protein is CASSFGLALGADTQYF. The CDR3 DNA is TGTGCCAGCAGCTTCGGACTAGCCCTAGGGGCAGATACGCAGTATTTT.

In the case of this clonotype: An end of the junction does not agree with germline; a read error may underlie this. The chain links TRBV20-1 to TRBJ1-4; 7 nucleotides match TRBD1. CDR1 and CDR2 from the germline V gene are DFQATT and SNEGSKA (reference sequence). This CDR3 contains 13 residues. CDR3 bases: TGTAGCCTTAGGGACAGTCCGAATGAAAAACTGTTTTTT. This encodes CSLRDSPNEKLFF.

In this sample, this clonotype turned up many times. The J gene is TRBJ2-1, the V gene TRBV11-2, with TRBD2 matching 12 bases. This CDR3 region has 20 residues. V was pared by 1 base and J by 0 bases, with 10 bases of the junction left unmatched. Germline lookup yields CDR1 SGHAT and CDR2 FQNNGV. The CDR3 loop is CASSLGSLAGGRRSYNEQFF. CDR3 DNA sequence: TGTGCCAGCAGCTTAGGGTCACTAGCGGGAGGCCGACGCTCCTACAATGAGCAGTTCTTC.

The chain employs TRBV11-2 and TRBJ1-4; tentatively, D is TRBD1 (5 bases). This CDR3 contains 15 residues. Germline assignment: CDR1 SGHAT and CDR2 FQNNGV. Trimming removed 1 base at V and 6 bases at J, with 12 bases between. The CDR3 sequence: CASSLVSWGDEKLFF. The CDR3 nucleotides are TGTGCCAGCAGCTTAGTTTCCTGGGGCGATGAAAAACTGTTTTTT.

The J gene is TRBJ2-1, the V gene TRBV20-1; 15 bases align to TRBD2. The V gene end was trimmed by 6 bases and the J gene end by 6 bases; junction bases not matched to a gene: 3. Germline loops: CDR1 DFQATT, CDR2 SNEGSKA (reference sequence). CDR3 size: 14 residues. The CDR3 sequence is CSARTSGRANEQFF. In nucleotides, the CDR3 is TGCAGTGCCCGGACTAGCGGGAGGGCCAATGAGCAGTTCTTC.

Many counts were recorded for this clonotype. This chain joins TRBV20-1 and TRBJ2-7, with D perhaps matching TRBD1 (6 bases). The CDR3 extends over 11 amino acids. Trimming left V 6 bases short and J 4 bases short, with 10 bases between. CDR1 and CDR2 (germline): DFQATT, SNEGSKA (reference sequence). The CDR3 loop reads CSARTEYEQYF. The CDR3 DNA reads TGCAGTGCGAGGACAGAATACGAGCAGTACTTC.

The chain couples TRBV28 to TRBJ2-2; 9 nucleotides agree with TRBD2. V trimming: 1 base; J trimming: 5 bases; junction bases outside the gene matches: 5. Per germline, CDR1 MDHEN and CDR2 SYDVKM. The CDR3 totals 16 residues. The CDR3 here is CASSLSAGGSTGELFF. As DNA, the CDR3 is TGTGCCAGCAGTTTATCAGCGGGAGGATCTACCGGGGAGCTGTTTTTT. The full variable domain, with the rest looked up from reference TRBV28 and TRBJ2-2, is DVKVTQSSRYLVKRTGEKVFLECVQDMDHENMFWYRQDPGLGLRLIYFSYDVKMKEKGDIPEGYSVSREKKERFSLILESASTNQTSMYLCASSLSAGGSTGELFFGEGSRLTVL.

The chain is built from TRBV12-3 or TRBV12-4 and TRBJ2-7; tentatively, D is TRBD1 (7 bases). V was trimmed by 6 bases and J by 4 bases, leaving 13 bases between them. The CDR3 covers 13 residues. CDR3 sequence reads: CASRKQGRYEQYF. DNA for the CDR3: TGTGCCAGCAGAAAACAGGGGAGGTACGAGCAGTACTTC.

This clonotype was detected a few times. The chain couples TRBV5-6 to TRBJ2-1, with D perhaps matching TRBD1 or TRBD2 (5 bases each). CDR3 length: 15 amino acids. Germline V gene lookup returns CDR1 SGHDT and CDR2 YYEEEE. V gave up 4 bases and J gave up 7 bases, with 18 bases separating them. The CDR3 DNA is TGTGCCAGCAGCCCCCCAGGGAGACTCGTGAATGAGCAGTTCTTC. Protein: CASSPPGRLVNEQFF. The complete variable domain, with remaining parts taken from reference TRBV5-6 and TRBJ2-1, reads DAGVTQSPTHLIKTRGQQVTLRCSPKSGHDTVSWYQQALGQGPQFIFQYYEEEERQRGNFPDRFSGHQFPNYSSELNVNALLLGDSALYLCASSPPGRLVNEQFFGPGTRLTVL.

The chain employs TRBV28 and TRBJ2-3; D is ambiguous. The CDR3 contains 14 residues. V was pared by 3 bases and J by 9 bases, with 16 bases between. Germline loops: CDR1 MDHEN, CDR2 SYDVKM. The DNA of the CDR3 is TGTGCCAGCAGTTTCGGGCCTAACCAGAGAACGCAGTATTTT. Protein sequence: CASSFGPNQRTQYF. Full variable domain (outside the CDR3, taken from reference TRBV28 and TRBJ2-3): DVKVTQSSRYLVKRTGEKVFLECVQDMDHENMFWYRQDPGLGLRLIYFSYDVKMKEKGDIPEGYSVSREKKERFSLILESASTNQTSMYLCASSFGPNQRTQYFGPGTRLTVL.

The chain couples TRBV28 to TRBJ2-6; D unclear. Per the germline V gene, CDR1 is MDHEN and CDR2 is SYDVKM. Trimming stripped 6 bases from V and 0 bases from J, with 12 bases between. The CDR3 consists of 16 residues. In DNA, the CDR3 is TGTGCCAGCAGGGGCATACAATACTCTGGGGCCAACGTCCTGACTTTC. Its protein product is CASRGIQYSGANVLTF.

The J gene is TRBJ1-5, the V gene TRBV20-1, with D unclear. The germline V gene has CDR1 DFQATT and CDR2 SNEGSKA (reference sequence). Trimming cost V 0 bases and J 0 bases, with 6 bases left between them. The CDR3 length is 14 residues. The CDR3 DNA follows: TGCAGTGCTAGAGACACTCATAGCAATCAGCCCCAGCATTTT. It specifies CSARDTHSNQPQHF.

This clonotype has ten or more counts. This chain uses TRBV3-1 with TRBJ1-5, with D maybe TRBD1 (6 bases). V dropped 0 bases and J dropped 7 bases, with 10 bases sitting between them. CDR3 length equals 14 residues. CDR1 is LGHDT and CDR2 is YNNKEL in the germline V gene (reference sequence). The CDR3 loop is CASSQEGGSQPQHF. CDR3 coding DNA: TGTGCCAGCAGCCAAGAAGGGGGGAGCCAGCCCCAGCATTTT.

Written as DNA, the CDR3 is TGTGCCAGCAGCGCGTACACCATATATTTT. It encodes CASSAYTIYF. This chain uses TRBV28 with TRBJ1-3, with D uncertain. This CDR3 region has 10 residues. The germline CDR1 and CDR2 sequences are MDHEN and SYDVKM. Trimming took off 6 bases at V and 8 bases at J, with 5 bases between the two ends.

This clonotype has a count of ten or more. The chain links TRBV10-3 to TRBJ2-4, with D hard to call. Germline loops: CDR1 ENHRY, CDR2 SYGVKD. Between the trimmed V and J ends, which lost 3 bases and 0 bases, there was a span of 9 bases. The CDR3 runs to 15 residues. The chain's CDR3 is CAISDSKVAKNIQYF. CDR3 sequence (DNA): TGTGCCATCAGTGATTCTAAAGTAGCCAAAAACATTCAGTACTTC.

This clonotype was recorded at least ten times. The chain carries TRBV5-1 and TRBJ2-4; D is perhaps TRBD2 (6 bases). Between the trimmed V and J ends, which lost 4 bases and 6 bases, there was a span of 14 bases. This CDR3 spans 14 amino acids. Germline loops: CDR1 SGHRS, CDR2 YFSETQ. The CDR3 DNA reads TGCGCCAGCAGCACCGGGACTTCTGCAAACATTCAGTACTTC. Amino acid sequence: CASSTGTSANIQYF.